The 27 T cell receptor beta chains below come from one sample, sequenced in a study of blood T cell repertoires in COVID-19. Sequenced by immunoSEQ multiplex PCR; TCRdb stores in-frame clones only, minus some. The sample records a few hundred thousand clones, over 80% being singletons. The sequencing sample was made of PBMCs or T cells enriched from blood (not recorded which). The receptors were gathered from a human donor in a cohort exposed to, infected with or recovered from COVID-19 (not recorded which). The donor label of this sample is uncertain.

The V gene is TRBV7-6, the J gene TRBJ1-1, with D perhaps TRBD1 (6 bases). Germline CDR1 SGHVS, CDR2 FNYEAQ. The CDR3 spans 15 residues. Trimming removed 4 bases at V and 1 base at J, with 13 bases between. CDR3 DNA: TGTGCCAGCAGCTCTTCGGGACACCCGAACACTGAAGCTTTCTTT. It codes for CASSSSGHPNTEAFF.

This clone was detected once. This chain links TRBV10-2 with TRBJ2-5; 13 bases map to TRBD2. Germline values: CDR1 WSHSY, CDR2 SAAADI. The CDR3 has 17 residues. V dropped 2 bases and J dropped 4; count of bases not matched to a gene: 7. CDR3 in amino acids: CASSEILAGGRGETQYF. As DNA, the CDR3 is TGCGCCAGCAGTGAGATACTAGCGGGGGGGCGTGGAGAGACCCAGTACTTC.

J is TRBJ1-3 and V is TRBV19; D gene unclear. The CDR3 has 16 amino acids. Germline lookup yields CDR1 LNHDA and CDR2 SQIVND (reference sequence). Deletions cut 3 bases from V and 0 bases from J, with 12 bases between. CDR3 sequence: CASSIDKAGSGNTIYF. The CDR3 nucleotides read TGTGCCAGTAGTATTGATAAGGCGGGCTCTGGAAACACCATATATTTT.

The chain has TRBV7-9 and TRBJ2-1, with 9 bases identical to TRBD1. The trim removed 4 bases at V and 5 bases at J, leaving 6 bases unmatched. Per the germline V gene, CDR1 is SEHNR and CDR2 is FQNEAQ (reference sequence). This CDR3 is 15 amino acids long. The CDR3 sequence is CASSSRDRVDNEQFF. CDR3 nucleotides: TGTGCCAGCAGCTCCCGGGACAGGGTTGACAATGAGCAGTTCTTC.

The chain joins TRBV5-1 to TRBJ1-3; 8 bases align to TRBD1. Germline V gene data show CDR1 as SGHRS and CDR2 as YFSETQ. Trimming cost V 3 bases and J 0 bases; bases outside gene matches: 2. CDR3 size: 15 residues. Here the CDR3 DNA reads TGCGCCAGCAGCTGGACAGGGAGCTCTGGAAACACCATATATTTT. It yields the protein CASSWTGSSGNTIYF. Complete variable domain (other parts from reference TRBV5-1 and TRBJ1-3): KAGVTQTPRYLIKTRGQQVTLSCSPISGHRSVSWYQQTPGQGLQFLFEYFSETQRNKGNFPGRFSGRQFSNSRSEMNVSTLELGDSALYLCASSWTGSSGNTIYFGEGSWLTVV.

The chain couples TRBV9 to TRBJ2-3; no firm D call. Trimming removed 3 bases from V and 0 bases from J, with 8 bases in between. The germline V gene has CDR1 SGDLS and CDR2 YYNGEE. This CDR3 has 14 amino acids. The CDR3: CASSDSFSTDTQYF. The CDR3 DNA follows: TGTGCCAGCAGCGATAGTTTTAGCACAGATACGCAGTATTTT.

The rearrangement uses TRBV2 and TRBJ2-7; tentative D call: TRBD2 (5 bases). V was trimmed by 7 bases and J by 1 base, leaving 14 bases between them. The CDR3 covers 14 residues. CDR1 is SNHLY, CDR2 FYNNEI, per germline. CDR3 sequence: CASNLAFGSYEQYF. The CDR3 coding sequence is TGTGCCAGCAATCTAGCCTTTGGATCCTACGAGCAGTACTTC.

CDR3 coding DNA: TGTGCCAGTAGTACCGGCAGGGTAGACTATGGCTACACCTTC. It specifies CASSTGRVDYGYTF. The chain couples TRBV19 to TRBJ1-2, with TRBD1 as a possible D gene (5 bases). The CDR3 sequence is 14 residues long. V lost 4 bases and J 3 bases, leaving 12 bases between the germline ends. Germline CDR1 and CDR2: LNHDA and SQIVND (reference sequence).

The rearrangement uses TRBV18 and TRBJ2-2; D is perhaps TRBD1 (5 bases). The CDR3 is 15 residues long. V shed 3 bases and J shed 6 bases, with 14 bases lying between them. Germline V CDR1 and CDR2: KGHSH, LQKENI. CDR3 coding DNA: TGTGCCAGCTCACCCCAGACAGACAGATCCGGGGAGCTGTTTTTT. It codes for CASSPQTDRSGELFF.

V usage is TRBV7-9 and J usage is TRBJ1-2; 12 bases agree with TRBD1. The CDR3 contains 14 residues. The V gene end was trimmed by 6 bases and the J gene end by 7 bases; junction bases not matched to a gene: 6. The germline gives CDR1 SEHNR, CDR2 FQNEAQ (reference sequence). CDR3 sequence (DNA): TGTGCCAGCAGATACGGGACAGGGGGCGTTGGCTACACCTTC. This codes for CASRYGTGGVGYTF.

The table lists this clone with a few counts. The chain is built from TRBV27 and TRBJ1-6, with 9 bases matching TRBD1. The CDR3 loop spans 16 amino acids. Per germline, CDR1 MNHEY and CDR2 SMNVEV (reference sequence). The V segment lost 8 bases and the J segment 7 bases; nucleotides outside the gene matches: 12. For the CDR3, the DNA is TGTGCCAGCCGCCCCCTCCTCGGACAGGGGAATTCACCCCTCCACTTT. Its translation is CASRPLLGQGNSPLHF.

The V call is TRBV11-2, the J call TRBJ1-2; D might be TRBD1 (5 bases). Trimming stripped 5 bases from V and 2 bases from J, with 21 bases between. The CDR3 contains 17 residues. Per the germline V gene, CDR1 is SGHAT and CDR2 is FQNNGV. The CDR3 DNA follows: TGTGCCAGCAGCCGCAGGGAACCCCGGGCTCGCAACTATGGCTACACCTTC. Protein sequence: CASSRREPRARNYGYTF.

The chain links TRBV7-9 to TRBJ2-3; no clear D gene. CDR3 length: 13 residues. The V gene lost 5 bases and the J gene lost 0 bases, with 6 bases spanning the gap. CDR1 is SEHNR, CDR2 FQNEAQ, per germline (reference sequence). The DNA for the CDR3 is TGTGCCAGCAGCCTCGTCAGCACAGATACGCAGTATTTT. This codes for CASSLVSTDTQYF. The complete variable domain, with remaining parts taken from reference TRBV7-9 and TRBJ2-3, reads DTGVSQNPRHKITKRGQNVTFRCDPISEHNRLYWYRQTLGQGPEFLTYFQNEAQLEKSRLLSDRFSAERPKGSFSTLEIQRTEQGDSAMYLCASSLVSTDTQYFGPGTRLTVL.

The gene calls are TRBV19 and TRBJ2-7; 7 bases agree with TRBD1. CDR1 is LNHDA and CDR2 is SQIVND in the germline V gene (reference sequence). Trimming removed 3 bases from V and 3 bases from J; junction bases left unmatched: 8. This CDR3 spans 15 amino acids. DNA for the CDR3: TGTGCCAGTAGTATCGGTGACAGGGCGATCTACGAGCAGTACTTC. This translates into CASSIGDRAIYEQYF.

CDR3 residues: CSVGIRGNYEQYF. CDR3 coding DNA: TGCAGCGTTGGGATCAGGGGCAACTACGAGCAGTACTTC. The rearrangement links TRBV29-1 to TRBJ2-7; TRBD1 is a possible D gene (6 bases). The CDR3 consists of 13 residues. Germline V gene sequence: CDR1 SQVTM, CDR2 ANQGSEA. The germline V and J ends were trimmed by 4 bases and 3 bases, with 13 bases remaining between them.

The V call is TRBV7-9, the J call TRBJ2-2, with D possibly being TRBD1 (6 bases). This CDR3 region has 15 residues. V was shortened by 5 bases and J by 2 bases, with 12 bases between the two germline ends. Germline CDR1 reads SEHNR; CDR2 reads FQNEAQ (reference sequence). The CDR3 is CASSLTGHNTGELFF. CDR3 bases: TGTGCCAGCAGCCTAACGGGACACAACACCGGGGAGCTGTTTTTT.

V gene TRBV5-1 combines with J gene TRBJ2-2; 11 bases are shared with TRBD2. The germline V gene encodes CDR1 SGHRS and CDR2 YFSETQ. The ends lost 1 base at V and 0 bases at J; junction bases unmatched: 2. The CDR3 runs 17 residues. CDR3 in amino acids: CASSLNSGGANTGELFF. The DNA of the CDR3 is TGCGCCAGCAGCTTGAATAGCGGGGGGGCGAACACCGGGGAGCTGTTTTTT.

The V call is TRBV14, the J call TRBJ1-5; D possibly corresponds to TRBD1 (5 bases). Germline V gene sequence: CDR1 SGHDN, CDR2 FVKESK. With 3 bases removed from V and 2 bases from J, the gap between germline ends came to 8 bases. This CDR3 has 14 amino acids. CDR3 DNA: TGTGCCAGCAGCCAGGCCAGGGGCAATCAGCCCCAGCATTTT. It is translated as CASSQARGNQPQHF.

This chain connects TRBV21-1 to TRBJ2-7; TRBD2 is the table's D call and was not checked against the DNA. TRBV21-1 is marked as a pseudogene. This CDR3 has 17 amino acids. The CDR3 DNA reads TGTGCCAGCAGCAAAGCGAGAGTGGAGACGGCTCCCTACGAGCAGTACTTC. This sequence encodes CASSKARVETAPYEQYF.

V and J are TRBV7-2 and TRBJ1-2; 8 nucleotides align to TRBD1. The germline V gene has CDR1 SGHTA and CDR2 FQGNSA. This CDR3 is built from 16 residues. With V trimmed by 1 base and J by 4 bases, 8 bases remained unmatched. The CDR3 protein is CASSLDAGGVTYGYTF. In DNA, the CDR3 is TGTGCCAGCAGCTTAGATGCAGGGGGCGTGACCTATGGCTACACCTTC.

CDR3 sequence reads: CASSFPRQARPGELFF. CDR3 nucleotides: TGTGCCAGCAGTTTTCCTCGACAGGCCCGGCCCGGGGAGCTGTTTTTT. This chain links TRBV7-6 with TRBJ2-2; D perhaps matches TRBD1 (6 bases). V gave up 6 bases and J gave up 6 bases, with 20 bases separating them. This CDR3 spans 16 amino acids. Germline V gene lookup returns CDR1 SGHVS and CDR2 FNYEAQ.

The V and J genes are TRBV9 and TRBJ2-7; maybe TRBD1 (5 bases). Germline V gene data show CDR1 as SGDLS and CDR2 as YYNGEE. Trimming took 0 bases from V and 2 from J, leaving 9 bases between them. The CDR3 runs 14 residues. The CDR3 loop reads CASSVGGRTYEQYF. In DNA form, the CDR3 reads TGTGCCAGCAGCGTAGGGGGCCGTACCTACGAGCAGTACTTC. Full variable domain (remainder filled in from reference TRBV9 and TRBJ2-7): DSGVTQTPKHLITATGQRVTLRCSPRSGDLSVYWYQQSLDQGLQFLIQYYNGEERAKGNILERFSAQQFPDLHSELNLSSLELGDSALYFCASSVGGRTYEQYFGPGTRLTVT.

The chain employs TRBV2 and TRBJ2-3, with D maybe TRBD1 (5 bases). V lost 8 bases, J lost 2 bases, and 17 bases lay in between. Germline V gives CDR1 SNHLY, CDR2 FYNNEI. This CDR3 is built from 15 residues. In DNA form, the CDR3 reads TGTGCCAGCTTGATGGGGCAGCCCGACACAGATACGCAGTATTTT. Translation: CASLMGQPDTDTQYF.

The chain has TRBV11-3 and TRBJ2-3; 11 nucleotides agree with TRBD2. Germline assignment: CDR1 SGHNT and CDR2 YENEEA. This CDR3 is built from 15 residues. V dropped 5 bases and J dropped 5; count of bases not matched to a gene: 6. CDR3 in amino acids: CASSLSGGAIDTQYF. In DNA form, the CDR3 reads TGTGCCAGCAGCCTTAGCGGGGGGGCAATAGATACGCAGTATTTT.

This chain joins TRBV11-2 and TRBJ2-7; D gene unclear. This CDR3 region has 16 residues. CDR1 SGHAT and CDR2 FQNNGV come from the germline V gene. V was clipped by 1 base and J by 0 bases, with 13 bases between them. In DNA, the CDR3 is TGTGCCAGCAGCTTAGTTCTCCGGGTCAGCTCCTACGAGCAGTACTTC. It specifies CASSLVLRVSSYEQYF.

The chain uses TRBV19 and TRBJ1-1; weak D call: TRBD1 (6 bases). This CDR3 has 14 residues. From germline, CDR1 is LNHDA and CDR2 SQIVND (reference sequence). The V end lost 5 bases, the J end lost 4 bases, and 14 bases lay between the germline ends. The CDR3 is CASSLHRVSTEAFF. The CDR3 nucleotides read TGTGCCAGTAGTCTCCACAGGGTGAGCACTGAAGCTTTCTTT.

This clone was detected only once. This chain links TRBV5-4 with TRBJ1-1; 7 bases align to TRBD1. In germline, CDR1 is SGHNT, CDR2 YYREEE (reference sequence). V gave up 4 bases and J gave up 2 bases; unmatched junction bases: 5. The CDR3 spans 14 residues. CDR3: CASSPGQTNTEAFF. The CDR3 nucleotides read TGTGCCAGCAGCCCGGGACAGACAAACACTGAAGCTTTCTTT.